The 28 T cell receptor beta chains in this list originate from one sample, sequenced in a study of memory CD4+ T cells and cytomegalovirus serostatus. The sort gate was single viable CD3+CD4+CD8-CD45RO+ cells for memory CD4+ T cells. The table came from immunoSEQ multiplex PCR; TCRdb's copy has only in-frame clones and leaves some out. The sample includes some 52,000 clones, around 80% of them seen just once. Sequenced: memory CD4+ T cells from blood. The receptor set was obtained from an adult in good health and CMV-seropositive.

J is TRBJ1-2 and V is TRBV28; 9 bases are a match to TRBD1. The CDR3 has 14 residues. Germline assignment: CDR1 MDHEN and CDR2 SYDVKM. The J segment lost 8 bases and the V segment lost 6 bases, leaving 10 bases of the junction unmatched. The CDR3 region is CASSRTGEVRGYTF. In nucleotides, the CDR3 is TGTGCCAGCAGCCGGACAGGGGAAGTAAGGGGCTACACCTTC.

CDR3 in DNA: TGCGCCAGCAGCTCGTCCGGGACGCTGAACACTGAAGCTTTCTTT. It translates to CASSSSGTLNTEAFF. The chain joins TRBV5-1 to TRBJ1-1, with a tentative D call TRBD1 (5 bases). Germline assignment: CDR1 SGHRS and CDR2 YFSETQ. V lost 3 bases to trimming and J lost 0 bases, with 12 bases between them. This CDR3 has 15 residues.

This chain links TRBV6-5 with TRBJ1-5, with D perhaps matching TRBD1 (6 bases). The V and J ends lost 6 bases and 1 base respectively, with 13 bases between them. The CDR3 consists of 15 residues. Per germline, CDR1 MNHEY and CDR2 SVGAGI. The CDR3 DNA sequence: TGTGCCAGCAGGTCCCTAGGGGGAAGCAATCAGCCCCAGCATTTT. Its protein is CASRSLGGSNQPQHF.

The chain has TRBV27 and TRBJ2-7; 12 nucleotides line up with TRBD2. The CDR3 runs 15 residues. Germline V gives CDR1 MNHEY, CDR2 SMNVEV (reference sequence). The V and J ends lost 4 bases and 2 bases, in that order; junction bases with no gene match: 3. CDR3 DNA: TGTGCCAGCAGTTCGACTAGCGGGAGACCCTACGAGCAGTACTTC. Translating it yields CASSSTSGRPYEQYF.

The V call is TRBV6-6, the J call TRBJ1-1; D is perhaps TRBD1 (6 bases). CDR3 size: 16 residues. CDR1 MNHNY and CDR2 SVGAGI come from the germline V gene (reference sequence). Deletions cut 2 bases from V and 1 base from J, with 14 bases between. The CDR3 sequence is CASSYPPQTGNTEAFF. CDR3 nucleotide sequence: TGTGCCAGCAGTTACCCCCCCCAGACAGGGAACACTGAAGCTTTCTTT.

Only a few counts were recorded for this clone. The rearrangement links TRBV14 to TRBJ1-3; D is uncertain. V lost 1 base to trimming and J lost 0 bases, with 10 bases between them. Germline V gene sequence: CDR1 SGHDN, CDR2 FVKESK. CDR3 length equals 16 residues. The CDR3 coding sequence is TGTGCCAGCAGCCAAGCCCCAGGTGCCTCTGGAAACACCATATATTTT. Amino acid sequence: CASSQAPGASGNTIYF.

The chain uses TRBV9 and TRBJ2-1; D remains unclear. Trimming left V 0 bases short and J 5 bases short, with 12 bases between. The CDR3 runs 15 residues. Germline CDR1 reads SGDLS; CDR2 reads YYNGEE. CDR3 amino acids: CASSVGSLKNNEQFF. CDR3 sequence (DNA): TGTGCCAGCAGCGTAGGGTCACTAAAAAACAATGAGCAGTTCTTC.

The chain joins TRBV5-1 to TRBJ1-3; D uncertain. V was shortened by 7 bases and J by 0 bases, with 8 bases between the two germline ends. Per the germline V gene, CDR1 is SGHRS and CDR2 is YFSETQ. The CDR3 contains 13 residues. The CDR3 sequence: CASSEGSGNTIYF. As DNA, the CDR3 is TGCGCCAGCTCTGAAGGCTCTGGAAACACCATATATTTT.

In its sample, this clone was seen once. The rearrangement joins TRBV4-3 to TRBJ1-2; D not resolved. V was shortened by 4 bases and J by 7 bases, with 25 bases between the two germline ends. Looked up from germline, CDR1 is LGHNA and CDR2 is YSLEER. The CDR3 totals 17 residues. The DNA of the CDR3 is TGCGCCAGCAGCCCTGCTGGTTATTCCCAACGTTTAGGTGGCTACACCTTC. Translating gives CASSPAGYSQRLGGYTF.

The sample holds one count of this clone. V gene TRBV28 combines with J gene TRBJ2-1; D is unclear. The CDR3 extends over 14 amino acids. V lost 3 bases, J lost 10 bases, and 16 bases lay in between. CDR1 is MDHEN, CDR2 SYDVKM, per germline. The CDR3 here is CASSLPLGVREQFF. The CDR3 bases are TGTGCCAGCAGTTTGCCCCTTGGGGTTCGGGAGCAGTTCTTC.

This rearrangement joins TRBV6-5 to TRBJ2-1; D unclear. The germline gives CDR1 MNHEY, CDR2 SVGAGI. Trimming shortened V by 2 bases and J by 0 bases, and 8 bases separated the two germline ends. CDR3 length: 15 amino acids. The CDR3 coding sequence is TGTGCCAGCAGTTACGACTCACGCTCCTACAATGAGCAGTTCTTC. Residues: CASSYDSRSYNEQFF.

This chain connects TRBV2 to TRBJ2-3; 9 bases agree with TRBD2. With V trimmed by 7 bases and J by 3 bases, 5 bases remained unmatched. CDR3 length equals 14 residues. The germline V gene has CDR1 SNHLY and CDR2 FYNNEI. This CDR3 reads CASIGSGRTDTQYF. The CDR3 DNA sequence: TGTGCCAGCATAGGAAGCGGGAGGACAGATACGCAGTATTTT. The full variable domain, completed using reference TRBV2 and TRBJ2-3, is EPEVTQTPSHQVTQMGQEVILRCVPISNHLYFYWYRQILGQKVEFLVSFYNNEISEKSEIFDDQFSVERPDGSNFTLKIRSTKLEDSAMYFCASIGSGRTDTQYFGPGTRLTVL.

The V call is TRBV15, the J call TRBJ1-2; 7 bases line up with TRBD1. Germline loops: CDR1 LNHNV, CDR2 YYDKDF (reference sequence). V gave up 0 bases and J gave up 3 bases; unmatched junction bases: 10. The CDR3 length is 17 residues. CDR3 protein: CATSRENRRGWDYGYTF. For the CDR3, the DNA is TGTGCCACCAGCAGAGAGAATCGCAGGGGGTGGGACTATGGCTACACCTTC.

By share, this clone ranks as medium-sized. The sample contains more than one DNA sequence encoding this CDR3. The V call is TRBV20-1, the J call TRBJ2-1; no clear D. The CDR3 has 11 residues. Per germline, CDR1 DFQATT and CDR2 SNEGSKA (reference sequence). V lost 3 bases and J lost 6, with 6 bases in between. In nucleotides, the CDR3 is TGCAGTGCTAGTTCGCCCAATGAGCAGTTCTTC. Amino acid sequence: CSASSPNEQFF.

There are a few counts of this clone. The V and J genes are TRBV14 and TRBJ1-2; TRBD1 is a possible D gene (6 bases). Per the germline V gene, CDR1 is SGHDN and CDR2 is FVKESK. Trimming pared 1 base from V and 7 bases from J, leaving 10 bases between. CDR3 length: 13 residues. The CDR3 here is CASSQVRGLGYTF. The DNA of the CDR3 is TGTGCCAGCAGCCAAGTCCGGGGGCTTGGCTACACCTTC.

The chain couples TRBV28 to TRBJ1-1; unclear D gene. Germline CDR1 is MDHEN and CDR2 is SYDVKM. V was cut by 2 bases and J by 4 bases, with 8 bases left in between. This CDR3 spans 13 amino acids. CDR3: CASSLRSSTEAFF. The CDR3, as DNA: TGTGCCAGCAGTTTACGGTCCAGCACTGAAGCTTTCTTT.

V usage is TRBV6-1 and J usage is TRBJ2-5; 8 bases align to TRBD1. The CDR3 runs to 15 residues. V lost 4 bases to trimming and J lost 1 base; unmatched junction nucleotides: 5. Germline loops: CDR1 MNHNS, CDR2 SASEGT. CDR3 sequence reads: CASSVPGQGQETQYF. The CDR3 DNA reads as TGTGCCAGCAGTGTACCTGGACAGGGCCAAGAGACCCAGTACTTC.

This sequence joins TRBV7-2 and TRBJ2-3, with TRBD2 matching over 11 bases. Germline lookup yields CDR1 SGHTA and CDR2 FQGNSA. The CDR3 totals 16 residues. Losses at the gene ends were 5 bases for V and 4 bases for J; bases not matched to a gene: 8. Written as DNA, the CDR3 is TGTGCCAGCAGCACCACACATAGCGGGAGGGCAGATACGCAGTATTTT. Amino acid sequence: CASSTTHSGRADTQYF. The full variable domain, its missing parts supplied by reference TRBV7-2 and TRBJ2-3, is GAGVSQSPSNKVTEKGKDVELRCDPISGHTALYWYRQSLGQGLEFLIYFQGNSAPDKSGLPSDRFSAERTGGSVSTLTIQRTQQEDSAVYLCASSTTHSGRADTQYFGPGTRLTVL.

This clone was detected a few times. The chain recombines TRBV4-3 with TRBJ1-2; 9 bases match TRBD1. V was pared by 4 bases and J by 6 bases, with 6 bases of the junction left unmatched. Germline CDR1 is LGHNA and CDR2 is YSLEER. This CDR3 comprises 14 residues. The CDR3 nucleotides read TGCGCCAGCAGCCCTAACACAGGGGGCGATGGCTACACCTTC. Encoded protein: CASSPNTGGDGYTF.

This clone appeared once. The rearrangement joins TRBV6-5 to TRBJ2-7; 8 nucleotides align to TRBD1. This CDR3 is 13 amino acids long. Germline values: CDR1 MNHEY, CDR2 SVGAGI. Unmatched junction bases numbered 7, after V lost 9 bases and J lost 3 bases. The CDR3 reads CASHSDRGYEQYF. The CDR3 DNA reads TGTGCCAGTCACAGTGACAGGGGCTACGAGCAGTACTTC.

The chain uses TRBV4-3 and TRBJ2-7; D ambiguous. This CDR3 contains 15 residues. Trimming cost V 1 base and J 6 bases, with 16 bases left between them. Germline V gene sequence: CDR1 LGHNA, CDR2 YSLEER. CDR3 DNA: TGCGCCAGCAGCCAAGTTTCAGGAACGATCGGCGAGCAGTACTTC. Translated, it gives CASSQVSGTIGEQYF.

The chain is built from TRBV5-5 and TRBJ2-6; possible D gene TRBD1, 6 bases. Germline V gives CDR1 SGHKS, CDR2 YYEKEE (reference sequence). Trimming took 2 bases from V and 2 from J, leaving 14 bases between them. This CDR3 is 17 amino acids long. CDR3 coding DNA: TGTGCCAGCAGCTTTAGTGGGGGCGCCCCTGGGGCCAACGTCCTGACTTTC. Protein product: CASSFSGGAPGANVLTF.

The CDR3 DNA follows: TGTGCCAGTTGTGGGGGGAGGGACACTGAAGCTTTCTTT. Its protein is CASCGGRDTEAFF. This rearrangement joins TRBV19 to TRBJ1-1; a weak D match, TRBD1 (5 bases). This CDR3 is 13 amino acids long. CDR1 is LNHDA, CDR2 SQIVND, per germline (reference sequence). The V end lost 8 bases, the J end lost 3 bases, and 13 bases lay between the germline ends.

The chain carries TRBV19 and TRBJ1-1; no definite D call. This CDR3 has 14 residues. The germline V gene has CDR1 LNHDA and CDR2 SQIVND (reference sequence). V was trimmed by 5 bases and J by 3 bases, leaving 13 bases between them. The CDR3 loop is CASSLRARDTEAFF. For the CDR3, the DNA is TGTGCCAGTAGTCTACGCGCACGAGACACTGAAGCTTTCTTT.

This chain connects TRBV7-2 to TRBJ2-1; D unresolved. Germline V CDR1 and CDR2: SGHTA, FQGNSA. The V end lost 4 bases, the J end lost 10 bases, and 8 bases lay between the germline ends. CDR3 size: 11 residues. CDR3 bases: TGTGCCAGCAGCTCCCTGACAGAGCAGTTCTTC. Its protein product is CASSSLTEQFF.

The genes are TRBV19 and TRBJ2-7; 9 bases fit TRBD1. This CDR3 contains 21 residues. Losses at the gene ends were 4 bases for V and 3 bases for J; bases not matched to a gene: 25. Germline V gene data show CDR1 as LNHDA and CDR2 as SQIVND (reference sequence). The CDR3 DNA is TGTGCCAGTAGTAAGCGTCGACAGGGGGAGAAAGCGGTGTACGGGGGCTACGAGCAGTACTTC. Its protein is CASSKRRQGEKAVYGGYEQYF.

J is TRBJ2-7 and V is TRBV10-2, with D possibly TRBD2 on 5 matching bases. The CDR3 is 14 residues long. The germline V gene encodes CDR1 WSHSY and CDR2 SAAADI. V gave up 3 bases and J gave up 2 bases, with 11 bases separating them. CDR3 in amino acids: CASSEAAATYEQYF. CDR3 sequence (DNA): TGCGCCAGCAGTGAAGCGGCGGCTACCTACGAGCAGTACTTC.

The J gene is TRBJ2-7, the V gene TRBV5-1; 10 bases match TRBD1. J was trimmed by 4 bases and V by 4 bases; bases with no gene match: 8. The CDR3 contains 15 residues. Germline values: CDR1 SGHRS, CDR2 YFSETQ. The CDR3 here is CASSAGSGQGYEQYF. The CDR3 bases are TGCGCCAGCAGCGCCGGGTCGGGACAGGGGTACGAGCAGTACTTC.